The clone carrying this T cell receptor (beta chain) was counted between two and nine times. The entry originates in a study of blood T cell repertoires in COVID-19. Turning to the study itself: Samples of COVID-19 (acute and convalescent) were obtained from the United States, Italy and Spain. PBMCs, B-cell-depleted T cells, or T cells were the source of the cDNA or gDNA that made up the material.

CDR1 is MGHDK and CDR2 is SYGVNS in the germline V gene. The V and J ends lost 2 bases and 5 bases respectively, with 12 bases between them. The CDR3 sequence is 14 residues long. Original handling: Counts of nucleated cells, estimated from reference gene primer amplification, were obtained. Assay: immunoSEQ multiplex PCR; the TCRdb copy retains only in-frame clones and omits some. For V, J and clone size, that table is used; D and trimming come from the DNA. The sample consists of 120,000 or so clones, 55% to 70% of them appearing once. The source material was peripheral blood. The genes are TRBV25-1 and TRBJ1-2; maybe TRBD1 (5 bases). The receptor comes from a woman aged 70-85 years with acute or convalescent COVID-19. CDR3 DNA sequence: TGTGCCAGCAGTGAAGCAGACAGAATTTATGGCTACACCTTC. Encoded protein: CASSEADRIYGYTF.